The 22 T cell receptor beta chains reported below all come from one sample, sequenced in a study of control samples from healthy donors and cancer patients. Assay: immunoSEQ multiplex PCR; the TCRdb copy retains only in-frame clones and omits some. The sample includes about 120,000 clones, approximately 90% of them seen just once. Sequencing used blood. The receptors come from a man aged 40-55 years in good health.

This chain joins TRBV24-1 and TRBJ1-2; no firm D call. V gave up 4 bases and J gave up 3 bases, with 11 bases separating them. The CDR3 covers 14 residues. Germline CDR1 KGHDR, CDR2 SFDVKD. This chain's CDR3 is CATSDPDLDYGYTF. The DNA of the CDR3 is TGTGCCACCAGTGACCCGGACCTCGACTATGGCTACACCTTC.

The chain is built from TRBV7-2 and TRBJ2-3; D is unclear. The V gene lost 0 bases and the J gene lost 8 bases, with 12 bases spanning the gap. The CDR3 is made up of 14 amino acids. Germline loops: CDR1 SGHTA, CDR2 FQGNSA. CDR3 region: CASSLASVRGTQYF. CDR3 sequence (DNA): TGTGCCAGCAGCTTAGCATCCGTCCGCGGTACGCAGTATTTT.

V usage is TRBV5-8 and J usage is TRBJ1-1; tentative D call: TRBD1 (5 bases). CDR3 length: 15 residues. V was cut by 0 bases and J by 1 base, with 10 bases left in between. CDR1 SGHTS and CDR2 YDEGEE come from the germline V gene. The CDR3 region has the DNA TGTGCCAGCAGCTTGGTGGGGGGTTCGAACACTGAAGCTTTCTTT. Protein sequence: CASSLVGGSNTEAFF.

V and J are TRBV29-1 and TRBJ2-7; D tentatively reads TRBD1 or TRBD2 (5 bases each). Between the trimmed V and J ends, which lost 6 bases and 3 bases, there was a span of 15 bases. Germline lookup yields CDR1 SQVTM and CDR2 ANQGSEA. This CDR3 spans 13 amino acids. CDR3 nucleotides: TGCAGCGTCCGGGACGCTGGGGACTACGAGCAGTACTTC. Its translation: CSVRDAGDYEQYF.

The genes are TRBV30 and TRBJ1-1; no reliable D call. CDR3 size: 12 residues. The germline V gene has CDR1 GTSNPN and CDR2 SVGIG (reference sequence). Trimming removed 2 bases at V and 7 bases at J, with 11 bases between. The CDR3 loop reads CAWSYSAGEAFF. DNA for the CDR3: TGTGCCTGGAGTTATTCGGCAGGTGAAGCTTTCTTT.

V is TRBV29-1 and J is TRBJ2-1; no clear D. CDR3 size: 13 residues. V shed 0 bases and J shed 3 bases, with 6 bases lying between them. Looked up from germline, CDR1 is SQVTM and CDR2 is ANQGSEA. In nucleotides, the CDR3 is TGCAGCGTTGAAGATCAGAGCTACAATGAGCAGTTCTTC. Protein: CSVEDQSYNEQFF.

V is TRBV4-1 and J is TRBJ2-3; D is unresolved. The CDR3 has 15 amino acids. Per the germline V gene, CDR1 is MGHRA and CDR2 is YSYEKL. With 3 bases removed from V and 0 bases from J, the gap between germline ends came to 10 bases. CDR3 nucleotides: TGCGCCAGCAGCCACGAACCTGCTAGCACAGATACGCAGTATTTT. Translating gives CASSHEPASTDTQYF.

V and J are TRBV9 and TRBJ2-4; D might be TRBD2 (5 bases). The CDR3 totals 14 residues. In germline, CDR1 is SGDLS, CDR2 YYNGEE. V dropped 0 bases and J dropped 7 bases, with 11 bases sitting between them. The CDR3 DNA reads as TGTGCCAGCAGCGTAGAACCATCGGGGAACATTCAGTACTTC. Its translation is CASSVEPSGNIQYF.

This clone has just a few counts. The chain recombines TRBV3-1 (or the pseudogene TRBV3-2) with TRBJ1-1; D not resolved. Trimming took 2 bases from V and 5 from J, leaving 9 bases between them. The CDR3 totals 13 residues. The germline CDR1 and CDR2 sequences are LGHDT and YNNKEL (reference sequence). The CDR3 here is CASSQTVGTEAFF. CDR3 bases: TGTGCCAGCAGCCAAACGGTTGGGACTGAAGCTTTCTTT.

The chain employs TRBV5-4 and TRBJ1-2; the D is unclear. CDR1 and CDR2 from the germline V gene are SGHNT and YYREEE (reference sequence). This CDR3 is 13 amino acids long. The V end was cut by 3 bases, the J end by 5 bases, with 11 bases between. The CDR3 loop reads CASSSLIGYGYTF. The CDR3 bases are TGTGCCAGCAGCTCGCTCATTGGATATGGCTACACCTTC.

The chain couples TRBV27 to TRBJ1-2, with 9 nucleotides matching TRBD1. The CDR3 runs 12 residues. V lost 6 bases, J lost 10 bases, and 6 bases stayed unmatched. Germline-derived CDR1 and CDR2 are MNHEY and SMNVEV (reference sequence). The CDR3 sequence is CASRRTGGIYTF. In nucleotides, the CDR3 is TGTGCCAGCAGGCGAACAGGGGGCATCTACACCTTC.

The rearrangement joins TRBV6-4 to TRBJ1-5; D is possibly TRBD1 (6 bases). Trimming took off 11 bases at V and 3 bases at J, with 17 bases between the two ends. The V gene's germline CDR1 is MRHNA and CDR2 SNTAGT. The CDR3 consists of 14 residues. The CDR3 sequence is CAHPSRGLNQPQHF. Written as DNA, the CDR3 is TGTGCCCACCCTTCGCGGGGGCTCAATCAGCCCCAGCATTTT.

V is TRBV4-1 and J is TRBJ2-3, with TRBD1 matching over 9 bases. Trimming took 3 bases from V and 3 from J; bases not matched to a gene: 7. The CDR3 length is 16 residues. Germline V gene data show CDR1 as MGHRA and CDR2 as YSYEKL. For the CDR3, the DNA is TGCGCCAGCAGCCAGGGGCTTGGACAGGGGACAGATACGCAGTATTTT. It codes for CASSQGLGQGTDTQYF.

The chain's CDR3 is CASSLDRDHYGYTF. CDR3 DNA sequence: TGCGCCAGCAGCCTGGACAGGGATCACTATGGCTACACCTTC. The chain combines TRBV4-1 with TRBJ1-2; 8 bases are shared with TRBD1. Germline CDR1 and CDR2: MGHRA and YSYEKL. This CDR3 is built from 14 residues. V lost 4 bases to trimming and J lost 3 bases; unmatched junction nucleotides: 4.

The chain recombines TRBV6-6 with TRBJ1-5; D may be TRBD1 (5 bases). The CDR3 runs 18 residues. Trimming took off 5 bases at V and 0 bases at J, with 20 bases between the two ends. Germline CDR1 and CDR2: MNHNY and SVGAGI (reference sequence). The chain's CDR3 is CASSPSQRQSYSNQPQHF. In nucleotides, the CDR3 is TGTGCCAGCAGTCCCTCCCAAAGACAGTCATATAGCAATCAGCCCCAGCATTTT.

V usage is TRBV15 and J usage is TRBJ1-4; 9 bases align to TRBD1. CDR3 length: 16 amino acids. Germline assignment: CDR1 LNHNV and CDR2 YYDKDF (reference sequence). J gave up 5 bases and V 1 base, and 5 bases lay outside the gene matches. The CDR3 region has the DNA TGTGCCACCAGCAGAGGGGTGGACAGGGGAAATGAAAAACTGTTTTTT. It codes for CATSRGVDRGNEKLFF.

Concerning this clone: Other DNA sequences of this sample code for an identical CDR3. The chain combines TRBV19 with TRBJ1-1, with TRBD1 as a possible D gene (5 bases). Germline values: CDR1 LNHDA, CDR2 SQIVND (reference sequence). This CDR3 has 13 amino acids. Trimming removed 4 bases from V and 1 base from J, with 7 bases in between. The CDR3 DNA reads as TGTGCCAGTAGTACAACAGGGAACACTGAAGCTTTCTTT. Translated: CASSTTGNTEAFF. The variable domain in full, completed from reference TRBV19 and TRBJ1-1, reads DGGITQSPKYLFRKEGQNVTLSCEQNLNHDAMYWYRQDPGQGLRLIYYSQIVNDFQKGDIAEGYSVSREKKESFPLTVTSAQKNPTAFYLCASSTTGNTEAFFGQGTRLTVV.

The chain uses TRBV30 and TRBJ2-1; 11 nucleotides line up with TRBD1. Trimming cost V 6 bases and J 8 bases; bases outside gene matches: 6. From germline, CDR1 is GTSNPN and CDR2 SVGIG (reference sequence). CDR3 length: 13 residues. CDR3 region: CACSGQGVDEQFF. The CDR3 region has the DNA TGTGCCTGCTCGGGACAGGGGGTGGATGAGCAGTTCTTC. The full variable domain, with the rest looked up from reference TRBV30 and TRBJ2-1, is SQTIHQWPATLVQPVGSPLSLECTVEGTSNPNLYWYRQAAGRGLQLLFYSVGIGQISSEVPQNLSASRPQDRQFILSSKKLLLSDSGFYLCACSGQGVDEQFFGPGTRLTVL.

The chain links TRBV7-2 to TRBJ2-7; 15 positions agree with TRBD2. The CDR3 runs to 18 residues. V gave up 1 base and J gave up 2 bases; unmatched junction bases: 6. The germline V gene encodes CDR1 SGHTA and CDR2 FQGNSA. The CDR3 loop is CASSLEGLAGGMTYEQYF. Written as DNA, the CDR3 is TGTGCCAGCAGCTTAGAGGGACTAGCGGGGGGCATGACCTACGAGCAGTACTTC.

The CDR3 region is CASSVSGSSTDTQYF. The CDR3 nucleotides are TGTGCCAGTAGTGTCAGCGGGAGCAGCACAGATACGCAGTATTTT. The V gene is TRBV19, the J gene TRBJ2-3; the match to TRBD2 covers 8 bases. Germline V gives CDR1 LNHDA, CDR2 SQIVND (reference sequence). The CDR3 totals 15 residues. Trimming took 5 bases from V and 0 from J; bases not matched to a gene: 4.

The chain carries TRBV4-1 and TRBJ1-3, with a possible D match to TRBD1 (6 bases). This CDR3 contains 14 residues. CDR1 and CDR2 (germline): MGHRA, YSYEKL. Trimming took off 8 bases at V and 4 bases at J, with 15 bases between the two ends. The CDR3 coding sequence is TGCGCCAGCGCCCAACAGGGATCCGGAAACACCATATATTTT. This translates into CASAQQGSGNTIYF.

This sequence joins TRBV9 and TRBJ2-1, with TRBD2 identical over 12 bases. This CDR3 region has 14 residues. Trimming at V came to 6 bases and at J to 7 bases, leaving 5 bases not matched to a gene. The germline V gene has CDR1 SGDLS and CDR2 YYNGEE. CDR3 sequence (DNA): TGTGCCAGCAACCCTAGCGGGGGGGCGAATGAGCAGTTCTTC. Amino acid sequence: CASNPSGGANEQFF.